Included here is one TCR beta chain sequence, with context. Original analysis: Reference gene primer amplification gave estimated nucleated cell counts. Measured with immunoSEQ multiplex PCR; TCRdb has only the in-frame clones, and not every one. Clone size and the V and J calls come from that table; the DNA yielded D and trimming. The sample carries 40,000 to 55,000 clones, 85% to 90% recorded once. This sample was included in a study of blood T cell repertoires in COVID-19. About the study: The study drew acute and convalescent COVID-19 samples from the United States, Italy and Spain.

V shed 6 bases and J 5 bases; nucleotides not matched to a gene: 13. Germline V gives CDR1 SGHTA, CDR2 FQGTGA. The CDR3 has 16 amino acids. V usage is TRBV7-3 and J usage is TRBJ2-1; 7 positions agree with TRBD2. This clonotype was sampled from a human donor in a cohort sampled during active COVID-19. Sample: peripheral blood. CDR3: CASSLQLGGSHNEQFF. CDR3 DNA: TGTGCCAGCAGTCTGCAGCTGGGGGGGAGCCACAATGAGCAGTTCTTC.